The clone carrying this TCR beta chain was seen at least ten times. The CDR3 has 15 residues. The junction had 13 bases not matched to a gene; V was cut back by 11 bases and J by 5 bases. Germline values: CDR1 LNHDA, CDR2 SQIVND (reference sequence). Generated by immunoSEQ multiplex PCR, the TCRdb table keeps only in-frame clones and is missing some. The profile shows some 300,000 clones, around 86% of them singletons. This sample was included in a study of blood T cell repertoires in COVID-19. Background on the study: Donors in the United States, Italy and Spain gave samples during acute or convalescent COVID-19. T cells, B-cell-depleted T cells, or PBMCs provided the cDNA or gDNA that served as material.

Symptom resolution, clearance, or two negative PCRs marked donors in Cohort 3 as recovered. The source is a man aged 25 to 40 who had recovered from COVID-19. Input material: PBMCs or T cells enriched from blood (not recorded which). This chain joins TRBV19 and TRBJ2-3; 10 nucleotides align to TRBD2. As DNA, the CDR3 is TGTGCCTCAAAGGTAGCGGGGGGCCAATTAGATACGCAGTATTTT. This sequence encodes CASKVAGGQLDTQYF.